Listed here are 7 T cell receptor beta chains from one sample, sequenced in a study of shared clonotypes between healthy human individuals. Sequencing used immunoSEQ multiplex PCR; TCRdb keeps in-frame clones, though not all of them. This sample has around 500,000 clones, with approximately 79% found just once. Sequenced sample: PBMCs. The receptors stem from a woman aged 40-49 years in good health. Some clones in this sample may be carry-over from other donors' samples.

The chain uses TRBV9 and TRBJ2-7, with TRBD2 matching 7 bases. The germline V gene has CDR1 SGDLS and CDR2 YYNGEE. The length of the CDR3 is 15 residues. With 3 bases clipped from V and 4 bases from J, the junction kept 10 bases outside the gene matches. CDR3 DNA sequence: TGTGCCAGCAGCGCGGGGGAGGGGACTGCTTACGAGCAGTACTTC. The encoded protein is CASSAGEGTAYEQYF.

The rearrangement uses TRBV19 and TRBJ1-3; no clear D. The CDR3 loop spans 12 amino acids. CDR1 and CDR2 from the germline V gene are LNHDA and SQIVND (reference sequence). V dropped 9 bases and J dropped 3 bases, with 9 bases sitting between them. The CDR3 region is CASKAGGNTIYF. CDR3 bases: TGTGCCAGCAAGGCAGGTGGAAACACCATATATTTT.

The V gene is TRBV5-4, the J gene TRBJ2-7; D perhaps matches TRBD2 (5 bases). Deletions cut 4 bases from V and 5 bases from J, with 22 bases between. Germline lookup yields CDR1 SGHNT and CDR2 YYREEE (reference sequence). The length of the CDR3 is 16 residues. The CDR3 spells CASSLNRGLSRNEQYF. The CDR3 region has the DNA TGTGCCAGCAGCCTAAACCGCGGGTTATCGAGAAACGAGCAGTACTTC.

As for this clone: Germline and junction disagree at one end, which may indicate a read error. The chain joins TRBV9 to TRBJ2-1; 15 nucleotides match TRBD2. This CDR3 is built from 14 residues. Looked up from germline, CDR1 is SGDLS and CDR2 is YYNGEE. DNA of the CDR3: TGTGCCAGCAGCCGCCCGGGACTAGCGGGGGGAACAGTCTTC. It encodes CASSRPGLAGGTVF. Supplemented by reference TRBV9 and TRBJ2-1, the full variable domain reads DSGVTQTPKHLITATGQRVTLRCSPRSGDLSVYWYQQSLDQGLQFLIQYYNGEERAKGNILERFSAQQFPDLHSELNLSSLELGDSALYFCASSRPGLAGGTVFGPGTRLTVL.

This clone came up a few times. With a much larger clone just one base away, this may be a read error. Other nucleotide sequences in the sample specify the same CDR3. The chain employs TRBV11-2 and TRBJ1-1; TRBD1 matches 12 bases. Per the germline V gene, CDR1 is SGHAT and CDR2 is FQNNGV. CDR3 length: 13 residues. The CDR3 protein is CASSPGQGAGAFF. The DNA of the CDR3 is TGTGCAAGCAGCCCGGGACAGGGGGCTGGAGCTTTCTTT.

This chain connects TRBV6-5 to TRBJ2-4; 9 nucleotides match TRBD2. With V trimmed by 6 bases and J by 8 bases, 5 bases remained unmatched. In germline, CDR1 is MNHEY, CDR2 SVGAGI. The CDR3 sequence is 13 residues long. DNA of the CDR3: TGTGCCAGCAGACCGACTAGCGGAGACATTCAGTACTTC. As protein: CASRPTSGDIQYF.

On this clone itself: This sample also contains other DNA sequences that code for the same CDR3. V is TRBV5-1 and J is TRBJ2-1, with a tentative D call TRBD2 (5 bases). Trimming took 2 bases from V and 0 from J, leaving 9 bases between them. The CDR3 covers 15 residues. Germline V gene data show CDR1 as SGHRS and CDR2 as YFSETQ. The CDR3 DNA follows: TGCGCCAGCAGCTTAACGGGGAGCTCCTACAATGAGCAGTTCTTC. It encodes CASSLTGSSYNEQFF.